Detailed here is one T cell receptor beta chain. The repertoire was sequenced with immunoSEQ multiplex PCR; TCRdb's copy has only in-frame clones and lacks some. This sample has 120,000 or so clones, with about nine tenths found just once. This record comes from a study of blood T cell repertoires in COVID-19. Study overall: PBMCs, B-cell-depleted T cells, or T cells were the source of the cDNA or gDNA that made up the material.

V lost 2 bases to trimming and J lost 6 bases, with 13 bases between them. The germline CDR1 and CDR2 sequences are MNHNS and SASEGT. CDR3 length: 14 amino acids. V usage is TRBV6-1 and J usage is TRBJ1-2; D gene unclear. Source material: peripheral blood. The sequence was collected from a man between 65 and 79 years old who had recovered from COVID-19. The CDR3 nucleotides read TGTGCCAGCAGTGAAAGTGGAGGGCGGGATGGCTACACCTTC. It specifies CASSESGGRDGYTF.